A selection of T cell receptor beta chains follows, all from one sample in a study of shared clonotypes between healthy human individuals. This table comes from immunoSEQ multiplex PCR, and its TCRdb copy is limited to in-frame clones, with some not included. The table shows 800,000 to 1,200,000 clones, with about four fifths occurring only once. The specimen sequenced was memory CD4+ T cells from PBMCs. These TCRs come from a man aged 18-30 years in good health. Some clones in this sample may be carry-over from other donors' samples. The CDR3 runs from the conserved cysteine through the conserved F or W. D genes are given only for firm matches. Size is stated for part of the rows, as once, few or many counts, or as a class when the clone is expanded.

V gene: TRBV6-4
clone size: NA
CDR3 length: 15
D gene: TRBD2
J gene: TRBJ2-2
CDR3 DNA: TGTGCCAGCAGGGACTGGACTAGCGGGGACGGGGAGCTGTTTTTT
CDR3 protein: CASRDWTSGDGELFF

V gene: TRBV30
clone size: few
CDR3 length: 13
D gene: NA
J gene: TRBJ1-5
CDR3 DNA: TGTGCCTGGAATAGGAATAGCAATCAGCCCCAGCATTTT
CDR3 protein: CAWNRNSNQPQHF

V gene: TRBV18
clone size: NA
CDR3 length: 16
D gene: TRBD2
J gene: TRBJ2-2
CDR3 DNA: TGTGCCAGCTCACTAATAGCGGGAGGTTCAACCGGGGAGCTGTTTTTT
CDR3 protein: CASSLIAGGSTGELFF

V gene: TRBV7-3
clone size: NA
CDR3 length: 14
D gene: TRBD1
J gene: TRBJ2-3
CDR3 DNA: TGTGCCAGCAGGGGACAGGGGGCAACAGATACGCAGTATTTT
CDR3 protein: CASRGQGATDTQYF

V gene: TRBV18
clone size: NA
CDR3 length: 15
D gene: TRBD1
J gene: TRBJ1-3
CDR3 DNA: TGTGCCAGCTCACCGGGAACAGGGGCTGGAAACACCATATATTTT
CDR3 protein: CASSPGTGAGNTIYF

V gene: TRBV5-4
clone size: NA
CDR3 length: 15
D gene: NA
J gene: TRBJ1-2
CDR3 DNA: TGTGCCAGCAGCTTCGGGTCAGTGCCCTTCTATGGCTACACCTTC
CDR3 protein: CASSFGSVPFYGYTF

V gene: TRBV4-2
clone size: NA
CDR3 length: 15
D gene: NA
J gene: TRBJ2-7
CDR3 DNA: TGTGCCAGCAGCCAAGCTTCAGTGAGTTCCTACGAGCAGTACTTC
CDR3 protein: CASSQASVSSYEQYF

V gene: TRBV28
clone size: NA
CDR3 length: 13
D gene: NA
J gene: TRBJ2-6
CDR3 DNA: TGTGCCAGCAGTTTGAGGGGGGCCAACGTCCTGACTTTC
CDR3 protein: CASSLRGANVLTF

V gene: TRBV19
clone size: NA
CDR3 length: 10
D gene: NA
J gene: TRBJ2-2
CDR3 DNA: TGTGCCAGTAGTACCGGGGAGCTGTTTTTT
CDR3 protein: CASSTGELFF

V gene: TRBV6-1
clone size: NA
CDR3 length: 19
D gene: TRBD2
J gene: TRBJ2-1
CDR3 DNA: TGTGCCAGCAGTGAAGCCCGGCCTAGGGGACTAGCGGGAAGATATGAGCAGTTCTTC
CDR3 protein: CASSEARPRGLAGRYEQFF

V gene: TRBV7-9
clone size: NA
CDR3 length: 15
D gene: NA
J gene: TRBJ1-4
CDR3 DNA: TGTGCCAGCAGCTTAGCGGGGGCAACTAATGAAAAACTGTTTTTT
CDR3 protein: CASSLAGATNEKLFF

V gene: TRBV5-1
clone size: NA
CDR3 length: 12
D gene: NA
J gene: TRBJ2-1
CDR3 DNA: TGCGCCAGCAGCGAATGGGACAATGAGCAGTTCTTC
CDR3 protein: CASSEWDNEQFF

V gene: TRBV10-3
clone size: NA
CDR3 length: 17
D gene: TRBD1
J gene: TRBJ2-3
CDR3 DNA: TGTGCCATCAGGTCGTTAAGGGGGCAGGAAAGCACAGATACGCAGTATTTT
CDR3 protein: CAIRSLRGQESTDTQYF

V gene: TRBV6-1
clone size: NA
CDR3 length: 12
D gene: NA
J gene: TRBJ2-5
CDR3 DNA: TGTGCCAGCAGAGGGTACCAAGAGACCCAGTACTTC
CDR3 protein: CASRGYQETQYF

V gene: TRBV5-6
clone size: NA
CDR3 length: 19
D gene: TRBD1
J gene: TRBJ1-2
CDR3 DNA: TGTGCCAGCAGCTCCCAGAGACAGGGACCAGCTCGATTAAACTATGGCTACACCTTC
CDR3 protein: CASSSQRQGPARLNYGYTF

V gene: TRBV2
clone size: NA
CDR3 length: 12
D gene: NA
J gene: TRBJ1-3
CDR3 DNA: TGTGCCAGCAGGGGGATTGGAAACACCATATATTTT
CDR3 protein: CASRGIGNTIYF

V gene: TRBV5-1
clone size: NA
CDR3 length: 18
D gene: TRBD1
J gene: TRBJ1-4
CDR3 DNA: TGCGCCAGCAGCTTGGCCGACCCTAAGACAGGGGGTAATGAAAAACTGTTTTTT
CDR3 protein: CASSLADPKTGGNEKLFF

V gene: TRBV5-1
clone size: NA
CDR3 length: 15
D gene: NA
J gene: TRBJ1-2
CDR3 DNA: TGCGCCAGCAGCCCCACACCAGGGCTTAACTATGGCTACACCTTC
CDR3 protein: CASSPTPGLNYGYTF

V gene: TRBV7-2
clone size: few
CDR3 length: 12
D gene: NA
J gene: TRBJ2-3
CDR3 DNA: TGTGCCAGCGCCTTACGATCAGATACGCAGTATTTT
CDR3 protein: CASALRSDTQYF

V gene: TRBV18
clone size: NA
CDR3 length: 16
D gene: TRBD1
J gene: TRBJ2-7
CDR3 DNA: TGTGCCAGCTCACCTACCGGGACAGCCTTAGGTGATGAGCAGTACTTC
CDR3 protein: CASSPTGTALGDEQYF